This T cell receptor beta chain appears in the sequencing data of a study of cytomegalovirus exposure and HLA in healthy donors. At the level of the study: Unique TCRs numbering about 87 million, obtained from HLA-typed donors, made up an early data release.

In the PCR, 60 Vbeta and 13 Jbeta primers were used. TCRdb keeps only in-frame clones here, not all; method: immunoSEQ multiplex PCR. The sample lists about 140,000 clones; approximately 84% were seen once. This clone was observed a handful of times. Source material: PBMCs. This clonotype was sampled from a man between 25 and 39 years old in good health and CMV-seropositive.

This CDR3 is CASSPGTSGRGGTGELFF. The CDR3, as DNA: TGTGCCAGCAGTCCCGGGACTAGCGGAAGAGGGGGCACCGGGGAGCTGTTTTTT. This chain connects TRBV25-1 to TRBJ2-2; 11 positions match TRBD2. V trimming: 5 bases; J trimming: 4 bases; junction bases outside the gene matches: 12. Germline CDR1 MGHDK, CDR2 SYGVNS. CDR3 length: 18 amino acids. Combining the CDR3 with reference TRBV25-1 and TRBJ2-2 gives the whole variable domain EADIYQTPRYLVIGTGKKITLECSQTMGHDKMYWYQQDPGMELHLIHYSYGVNSTEKGDLSSESTVSRIRTEHFPLTLESARPSHTSQYLCASSPGTSGRGGTGELFFGEGSRLTVL.